Detailed here is one T cell receptor (beta chain). Its cognate antigen is unknown. Trimming cost V 3 bases and J 3 bases, with 9 bases left between them. The CDR3 length is 14 residues. Germline V lookup: CDR1 PRHDT, CDR2 FYEKMQ (reference sequence). The table came from immunoSEQ multiplex PCR; TCRdb's copy has only in-frame clones and leaves some out. The sample contains roughly 120,000 clones, approximately 90% of which appear only once. The data were taken from a study of T cell responses to AZD1222 COVID-19 vaccine. Study outcomes and limitations: Breadth and depth of Spike-specific TCRs rose after two AZD1222 doses.

The chain couples TRBV13 to TRBJ1-3; D is ambiguous. The source was peripheral blood, collected on day 0 of AZD1222 vaccination. The receptor was derived from an adult in good health. CDR3 in DNA: TGTGCCAGCAGCTTGGGTGGGAGTGGAAACACCATATATTTT. As protein: CASSLGGSGNTIYF.